This paragraph covers one T cell receptor beta chain sequence. This specimen comes from a study of CD8 T cells in Susac syndrome. The CDR3 consists of 16 residues. The germline gives CDR1 SEHNR, CDR2 FQNEAQ (reference sequence). V was clipped by 2 bases and J by 1 base; unmatched bases: 3. It was with random hexamers that 0.5 to 1 ug RNA was reverse transcribed. TCRdb re-called the immunoSEQ multiplex PCR reads through MiXCR, storing one row per CDR3 protein. Of 250,000 to 300,000 distinct CDR3 sequences in the sample, 75% to 90% were seen once. The TCR was taken from a human donor with multiple sclerosis. The sequenced material came from CD8+ T cells from PBMCs. The chain has TRBV7-9 and TRBJ2-7; 12 nucleotides line up with TRBD2. DNA for the CDR3: TGTGCCAGCAGCTTATATCTAGCGGGAGGGTCCTACGAGCAGTACTTC. This sequence encodes CASSLYLAGGSYEQYF.